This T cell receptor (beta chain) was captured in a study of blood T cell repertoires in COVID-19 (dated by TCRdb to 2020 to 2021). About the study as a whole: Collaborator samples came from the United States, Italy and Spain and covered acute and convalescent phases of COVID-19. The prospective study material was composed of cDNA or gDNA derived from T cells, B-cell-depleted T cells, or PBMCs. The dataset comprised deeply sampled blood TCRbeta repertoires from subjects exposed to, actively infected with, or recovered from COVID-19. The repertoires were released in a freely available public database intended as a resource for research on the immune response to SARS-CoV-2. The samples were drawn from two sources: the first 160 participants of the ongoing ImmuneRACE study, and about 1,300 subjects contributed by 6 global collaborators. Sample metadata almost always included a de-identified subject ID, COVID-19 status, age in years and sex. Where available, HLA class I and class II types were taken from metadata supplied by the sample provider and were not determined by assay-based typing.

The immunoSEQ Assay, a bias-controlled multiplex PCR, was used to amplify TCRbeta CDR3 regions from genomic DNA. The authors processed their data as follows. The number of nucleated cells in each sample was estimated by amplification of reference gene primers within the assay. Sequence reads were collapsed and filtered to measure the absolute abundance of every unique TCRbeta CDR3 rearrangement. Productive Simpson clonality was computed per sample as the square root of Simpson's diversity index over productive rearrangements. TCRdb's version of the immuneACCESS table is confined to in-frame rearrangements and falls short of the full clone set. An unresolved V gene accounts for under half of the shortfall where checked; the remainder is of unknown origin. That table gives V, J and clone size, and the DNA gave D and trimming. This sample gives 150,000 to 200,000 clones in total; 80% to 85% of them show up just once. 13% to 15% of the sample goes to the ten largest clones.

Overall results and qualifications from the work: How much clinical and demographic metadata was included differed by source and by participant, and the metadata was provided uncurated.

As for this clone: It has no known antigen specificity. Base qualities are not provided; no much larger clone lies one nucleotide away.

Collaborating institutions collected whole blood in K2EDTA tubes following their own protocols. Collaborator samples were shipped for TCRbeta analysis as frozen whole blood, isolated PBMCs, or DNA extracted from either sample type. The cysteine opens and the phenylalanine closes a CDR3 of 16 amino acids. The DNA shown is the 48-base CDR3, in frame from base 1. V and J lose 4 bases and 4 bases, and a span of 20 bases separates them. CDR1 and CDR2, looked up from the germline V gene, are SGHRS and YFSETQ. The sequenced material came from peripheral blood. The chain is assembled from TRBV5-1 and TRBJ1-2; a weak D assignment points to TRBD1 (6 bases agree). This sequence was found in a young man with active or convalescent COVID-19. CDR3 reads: CASSPFPLQGAYGYTF. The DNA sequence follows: TGCGCCAGCAGCCCCTTTCCTTTACAGGGCGCCTATGGCTACACCTTC.